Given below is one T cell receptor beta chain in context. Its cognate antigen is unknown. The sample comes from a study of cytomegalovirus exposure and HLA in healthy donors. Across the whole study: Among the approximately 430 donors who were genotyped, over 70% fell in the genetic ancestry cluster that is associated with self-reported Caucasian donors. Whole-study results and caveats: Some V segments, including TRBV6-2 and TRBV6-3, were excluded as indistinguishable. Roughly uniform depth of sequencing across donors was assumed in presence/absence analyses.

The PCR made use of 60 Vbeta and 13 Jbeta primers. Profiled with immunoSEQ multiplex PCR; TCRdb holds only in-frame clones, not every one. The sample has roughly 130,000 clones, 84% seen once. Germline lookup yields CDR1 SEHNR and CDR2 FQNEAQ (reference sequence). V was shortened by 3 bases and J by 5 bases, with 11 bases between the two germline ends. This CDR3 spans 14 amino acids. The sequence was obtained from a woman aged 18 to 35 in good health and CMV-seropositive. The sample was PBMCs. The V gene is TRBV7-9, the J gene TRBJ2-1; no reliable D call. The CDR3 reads CASSFSPRDNEQFF. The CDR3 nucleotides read TGTGCCAGCAGCTTTAGCCCCCGGGACAATGAGCAGTTCTTC.